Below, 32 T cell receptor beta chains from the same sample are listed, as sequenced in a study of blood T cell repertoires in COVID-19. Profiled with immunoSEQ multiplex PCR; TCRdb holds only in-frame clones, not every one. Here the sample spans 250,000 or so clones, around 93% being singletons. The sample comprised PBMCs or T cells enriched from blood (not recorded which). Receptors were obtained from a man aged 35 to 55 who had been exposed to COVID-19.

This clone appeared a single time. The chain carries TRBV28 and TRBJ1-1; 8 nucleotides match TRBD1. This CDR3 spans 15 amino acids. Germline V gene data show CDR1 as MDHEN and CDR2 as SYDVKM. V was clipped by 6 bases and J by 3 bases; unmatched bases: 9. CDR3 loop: CASSQGAGRYTEAFF. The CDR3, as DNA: TGTGCCAGCAGCCAGGGGGCAGGGAGATACACTGAAGCTTTCTTT.

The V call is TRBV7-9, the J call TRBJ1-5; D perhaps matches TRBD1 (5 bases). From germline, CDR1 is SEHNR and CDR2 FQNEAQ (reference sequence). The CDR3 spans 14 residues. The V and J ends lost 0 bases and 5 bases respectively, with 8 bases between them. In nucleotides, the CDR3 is TGTGCCAGCAGCTTAGCAGGAGGGGATCAGCCCCAGCATTTT. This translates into CASSLAGGDQPQHF.

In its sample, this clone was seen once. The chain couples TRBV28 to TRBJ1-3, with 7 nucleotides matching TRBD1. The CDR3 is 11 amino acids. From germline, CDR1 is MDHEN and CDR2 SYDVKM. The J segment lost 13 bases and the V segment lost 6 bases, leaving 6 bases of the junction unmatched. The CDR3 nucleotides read TGTGCCAGCAGGGACAGGAACAGTATATATTTT. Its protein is CASRDRNSIYF.

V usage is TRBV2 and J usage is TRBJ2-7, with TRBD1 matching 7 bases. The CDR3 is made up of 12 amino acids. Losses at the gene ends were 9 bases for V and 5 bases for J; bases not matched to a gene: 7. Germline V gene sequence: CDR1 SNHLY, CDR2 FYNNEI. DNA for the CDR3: TGTGCCAGAAAGAACAGGGGCCACGAGCAGTACTTC. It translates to CARKNRGHEQYF.

The DNA of the CDR3 is TGTGCCAGCACCGAGGGGGTAGGCTACACCTTC. Its translation: CASTEGVGYTF. This rearrangement joins TRBV2 to TRBJ1-2; tentatively, D is TRBD1 (6 bases). The CDR3 loop spans 11 amino acids. Trimming cost V 7 bases and J 8 bases, with 11 bases left between them. Germline CDR1 reads SNHLY; CDR2 reads FYNNEI.

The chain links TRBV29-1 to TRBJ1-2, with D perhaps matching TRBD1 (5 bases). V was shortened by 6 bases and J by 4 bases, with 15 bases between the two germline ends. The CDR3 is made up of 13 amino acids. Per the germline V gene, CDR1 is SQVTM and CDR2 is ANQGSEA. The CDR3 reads CSVDIQARYGYTF. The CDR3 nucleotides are TGCAGCGTAGACATACAGGCGCGCTATGGCTACACCTTC.

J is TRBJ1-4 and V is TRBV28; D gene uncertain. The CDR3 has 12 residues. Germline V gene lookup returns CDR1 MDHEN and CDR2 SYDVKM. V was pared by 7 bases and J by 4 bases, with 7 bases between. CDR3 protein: CASTTDNEKLFF. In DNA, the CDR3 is TGTGCCAGCACTACAGATAATGAAAAACTGTTTTTT.

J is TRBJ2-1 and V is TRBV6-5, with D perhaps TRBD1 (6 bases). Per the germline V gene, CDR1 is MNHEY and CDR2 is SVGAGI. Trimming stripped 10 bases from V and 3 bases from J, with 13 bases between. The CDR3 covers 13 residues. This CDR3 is CATGERVYNEQFF. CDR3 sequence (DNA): TGTGCCACAGGGGAAAGGGTCTACAATGAGCAGTTCTTC.

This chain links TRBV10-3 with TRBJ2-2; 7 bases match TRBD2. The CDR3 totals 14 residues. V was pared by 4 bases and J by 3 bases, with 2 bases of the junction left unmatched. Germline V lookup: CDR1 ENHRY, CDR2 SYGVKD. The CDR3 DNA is TGTGCCATCAGTGGCGGGAGAGACACCGGGGAGCTGTTTTTT. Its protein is CAISGGRDTGELFF.

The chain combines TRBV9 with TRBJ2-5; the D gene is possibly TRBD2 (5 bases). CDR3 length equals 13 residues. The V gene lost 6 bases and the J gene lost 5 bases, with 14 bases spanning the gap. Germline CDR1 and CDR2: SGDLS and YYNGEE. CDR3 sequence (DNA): TGTGCCAGCAACCAGCAGCCGGGGGAGACCCAGTACTTC. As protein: CASNQQPGETQYF.

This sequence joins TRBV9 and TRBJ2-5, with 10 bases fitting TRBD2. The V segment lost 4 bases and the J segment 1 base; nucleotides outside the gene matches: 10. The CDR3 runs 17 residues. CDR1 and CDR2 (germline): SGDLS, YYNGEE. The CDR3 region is CASSPLIAGGVQETQYF. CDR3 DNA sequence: TGTGCCAGCAGCCCCTTGATAGCGGGAGGCGTCCAAGAGACCCAGTACTTC.

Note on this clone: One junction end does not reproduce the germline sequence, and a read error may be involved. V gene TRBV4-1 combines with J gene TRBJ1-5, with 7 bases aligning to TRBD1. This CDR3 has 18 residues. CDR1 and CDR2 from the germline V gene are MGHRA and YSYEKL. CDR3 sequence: CASTQDFRGDYSNQPQHF. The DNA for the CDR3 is TGCGCCAGCACCCAAGATTTCAGGGGGGATTATAGCAATCAGCCCCAGCATTTT.

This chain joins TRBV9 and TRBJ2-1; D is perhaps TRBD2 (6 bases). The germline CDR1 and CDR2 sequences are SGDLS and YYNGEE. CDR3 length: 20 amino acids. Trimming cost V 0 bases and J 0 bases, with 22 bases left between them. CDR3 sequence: CASSVALGLSSKISYNEQFF. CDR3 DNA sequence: TGTGCCAGCAGCGTAGCTCTGGGACTCTCCTCTAAAATCTCCTACAATGAGCAGTTCTTC.

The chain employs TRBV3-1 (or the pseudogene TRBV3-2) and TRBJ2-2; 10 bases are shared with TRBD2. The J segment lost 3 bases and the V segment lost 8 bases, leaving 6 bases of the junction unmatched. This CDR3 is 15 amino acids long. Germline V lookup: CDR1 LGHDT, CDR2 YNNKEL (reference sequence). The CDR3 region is CASRSGLAYTGELFF. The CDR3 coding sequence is TGTGCCAGCCGCTCGGGACTAGCGTACACCGGGGAGCTGTTTTTT.

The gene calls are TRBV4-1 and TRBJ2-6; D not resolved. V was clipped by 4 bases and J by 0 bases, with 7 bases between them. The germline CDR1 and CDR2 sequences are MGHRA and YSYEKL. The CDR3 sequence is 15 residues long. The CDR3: CASSPRVSGANVLTF. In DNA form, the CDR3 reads TGCGCCAGCAGCCCACGGGTCTCTGGGGCCAACGTCCTGACTTTC.

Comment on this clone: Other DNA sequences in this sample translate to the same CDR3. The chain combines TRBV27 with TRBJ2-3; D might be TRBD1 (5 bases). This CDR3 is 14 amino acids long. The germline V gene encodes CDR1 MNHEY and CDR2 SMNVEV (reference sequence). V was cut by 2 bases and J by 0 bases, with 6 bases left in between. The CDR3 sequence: CASSLRGSTDTQYF. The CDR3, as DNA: TGTGCCAGCAGTTTAAGGGGCAGCACAGATACGCAGTATTTT.

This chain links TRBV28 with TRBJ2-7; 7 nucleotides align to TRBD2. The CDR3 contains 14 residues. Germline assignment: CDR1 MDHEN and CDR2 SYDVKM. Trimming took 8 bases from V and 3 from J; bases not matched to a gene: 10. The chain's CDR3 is CASQPLAENYEQYF. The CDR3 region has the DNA TGTGCCAGCCAACCCCTAGCGGAAAACTACGAGCAGTACTTC.

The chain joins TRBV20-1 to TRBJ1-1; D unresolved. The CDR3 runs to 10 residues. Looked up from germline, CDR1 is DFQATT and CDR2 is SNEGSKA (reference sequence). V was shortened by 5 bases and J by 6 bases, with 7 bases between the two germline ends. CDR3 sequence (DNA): TGCAGTGCTGAGACTTCTGAAGCTTTCTTT. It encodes CSAETSEAFF.

DNA of the CDR3: TGTGCCAGCAGCCCCTTAGCGAAAGATTACGAGCAGTACTTC. Its translation is CASSPLAKDYEQYF. The chain joins TRBV5-4 to TRBJ2-7; D may be TRBD2 (5 bases). CDR3 length: 14 residues. Trimming removed 4 bases at V and 4 bases at J, with 15 bases between. Germline V gene lookup returns CDR1 SGHNT and CDR2 YYREEE (reference sequence).

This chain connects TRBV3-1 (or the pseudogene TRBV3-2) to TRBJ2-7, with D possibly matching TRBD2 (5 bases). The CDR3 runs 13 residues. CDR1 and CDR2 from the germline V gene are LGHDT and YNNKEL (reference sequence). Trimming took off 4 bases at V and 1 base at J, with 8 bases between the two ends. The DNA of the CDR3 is TGTGCCAGCAGCCCAAGGACTTCCTACGAGCAGTACTTC. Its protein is CASSPRTSYEQYF.

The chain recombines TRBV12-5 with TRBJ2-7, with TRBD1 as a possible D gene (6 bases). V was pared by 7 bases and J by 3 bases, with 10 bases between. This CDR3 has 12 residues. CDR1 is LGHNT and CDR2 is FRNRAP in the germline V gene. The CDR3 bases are TGTGCTAGTGCCAGGGGCGACTACGAGCAGTACTTC. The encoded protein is CASARGDYEQYF.

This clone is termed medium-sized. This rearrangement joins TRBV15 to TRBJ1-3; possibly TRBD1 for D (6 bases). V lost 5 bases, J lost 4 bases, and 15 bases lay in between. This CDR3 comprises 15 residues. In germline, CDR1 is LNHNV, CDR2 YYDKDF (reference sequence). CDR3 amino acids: CATSRYRDTGNTIYF. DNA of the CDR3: TGTGCCACCAGCCGGTACAGGGATACCGGAAACACCATATATTTT.

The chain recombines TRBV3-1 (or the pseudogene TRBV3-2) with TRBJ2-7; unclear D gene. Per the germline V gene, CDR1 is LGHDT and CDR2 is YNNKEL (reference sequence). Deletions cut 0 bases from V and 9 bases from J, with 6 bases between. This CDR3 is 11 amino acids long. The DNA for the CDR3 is TGTGCCAGCAGCCAAGATTCAGGGCAGTACTTC. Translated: CASSQDSGQYF.

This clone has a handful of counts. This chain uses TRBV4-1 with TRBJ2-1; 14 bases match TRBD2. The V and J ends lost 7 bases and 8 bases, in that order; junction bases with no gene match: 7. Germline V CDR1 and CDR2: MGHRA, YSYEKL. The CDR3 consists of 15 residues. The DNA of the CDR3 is TGCGCCAGCAACCGGGGACTAGCGGGAGTCGATGAGCAGTTCTTC. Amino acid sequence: CASNRGLAGVDEQFF.

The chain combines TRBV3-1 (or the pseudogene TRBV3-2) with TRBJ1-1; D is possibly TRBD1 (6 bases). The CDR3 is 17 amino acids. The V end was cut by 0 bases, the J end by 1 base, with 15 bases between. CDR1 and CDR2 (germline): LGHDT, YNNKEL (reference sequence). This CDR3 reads CASSQEGMGHRNTEAFF. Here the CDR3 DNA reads TGTGCCAGCAGCCAAGAGGGCATGGGACACAGGAACACTGAAGCTTTCTTT.

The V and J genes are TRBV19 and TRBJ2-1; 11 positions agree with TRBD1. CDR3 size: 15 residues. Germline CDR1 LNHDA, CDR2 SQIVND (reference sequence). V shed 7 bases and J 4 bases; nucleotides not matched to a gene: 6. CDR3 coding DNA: TGTGCCAGTACCGCGGGACAGGGGGGATACAATGAGCAGTTCTTC. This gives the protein CASTAGQGGYNEQFF.

The DNA of the CDR3 is TGTGCCAGTAGTCGGTACCCGGGACAGGAGTTTAATTCACCCCTCCACTTT. As protein: CASSRYPGQEFNSPLHF. The chain carries TRBV19 and TRBJ1-6; 8 bases line up with TRBD1. V lost 5 bases and J lost 6; bases outside the gene matches: 12. CDR3 length: 17 residues. Looked up from germline, CDR1 is LNHDA and CDR2 is SQIVND (reference sequence).

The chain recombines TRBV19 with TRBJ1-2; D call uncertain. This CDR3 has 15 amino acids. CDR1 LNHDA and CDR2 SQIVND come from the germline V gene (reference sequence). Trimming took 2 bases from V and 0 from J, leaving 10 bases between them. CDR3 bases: TGTGCCAGTAGTATAAGCAGGAGGGCTAACTATGGCTACACCTTC. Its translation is CASSISRRANYGYTF.

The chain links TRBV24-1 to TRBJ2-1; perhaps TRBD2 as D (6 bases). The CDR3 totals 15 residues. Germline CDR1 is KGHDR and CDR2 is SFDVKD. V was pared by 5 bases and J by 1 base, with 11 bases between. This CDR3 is CATSGFGGSYNEQFF. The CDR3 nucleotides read TGTGCCACCAGTGGTTTCGGGGGATCCTACAATGAGCAGTTCTTC.

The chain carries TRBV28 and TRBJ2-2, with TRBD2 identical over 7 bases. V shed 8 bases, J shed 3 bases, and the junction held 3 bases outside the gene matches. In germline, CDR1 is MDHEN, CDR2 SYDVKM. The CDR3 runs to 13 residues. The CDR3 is CASDRGDTGELFF. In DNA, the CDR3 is TGTGCCAGCGACCGGGGGGACACCGGGGAGCTGTTTTTT.

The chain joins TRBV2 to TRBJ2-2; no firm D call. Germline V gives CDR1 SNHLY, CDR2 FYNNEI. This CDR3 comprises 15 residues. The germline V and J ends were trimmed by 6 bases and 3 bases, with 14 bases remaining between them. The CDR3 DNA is TGTGCCAGCAGCAGAGAAGCGTTTGACACCGGGGAGCTGTTTTTT. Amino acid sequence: CASSREAFDTGELFF.

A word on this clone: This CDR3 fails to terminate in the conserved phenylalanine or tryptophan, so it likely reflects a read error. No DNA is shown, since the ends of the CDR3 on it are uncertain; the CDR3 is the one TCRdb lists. The CDR3 loop is CASSERGQRASGII. The chain recombines TRBV6-1 with TRBJ2-3; TRBD2 is taken as the D call from the table, unchecked against the DNA. The length of the CDR3 is 14 amino acids, counting both ends. CDR1 is MNHNS and CDR2 is SASEGT in the germline V gene.